Listed below are T cell receptor beta chains from one sample, sequenced in a study of T-cell memory formation after mild COVID-19. Each CDR3 protein is one row after TCRdb ran MiXCR on the 5' RACE reads. This table has a few hundred thousand distinct CDR3 sequences, 15% appearing once. The source material was PBMCs or a T cell subset sorted from them (not recorded which). All receptors come from a man aged 18-30 years who had mild COVID-19 (a few samples of this study predate the infection). Cell type and time point are not known. Both conserved end residues are part of each CDR3. The D gene is left open where the match is weak. Expanded clones get a size class; other rows say once, few or many, or leave the size out.

>TRBV27|15|TRBD2|TRBJ2-5|.
TGTGCCAGCAGTTTAGGCGGGGGGGCCAGGGAGACCCAGTACTTC
CASSLGGGARETQYF
>TRBV4-1|14|.|TRBJ2-7|.
TGCGCCAGCAGCCAGGGACCGTTAAGCTACGAGCAGTACTTC
CASSQGPLSYEQYF
>TRBV7-9|12|.|TRBJ1-1|.
TGTGCCAGCAGCCGTAGACGCTCTGAAGCTTTCTTT
CASSRRRSEAFF
>TRBV6-6|14|.|TRBJ1-5|.
TGTGCCAGCAGTTACTCGATGCAGGGGCAGCCCCAGCATTTT
CASSYSMQGQPQHF
>TRBV6-6|15|.|TRBJ2-5|.
TGTGCCAGCAGTTACTCTTCGAGATCACTAGGGACCCAGTACTTC
CASSYSSRSLGTQYF
>TRBV7-3|14|.|TRBJ1-5|.
TGTGCCAGCAGCGTAGGCCGGGCTGGCCAGCCCCAGCATTTT
CASSVGRAGQPQHF
>TRBV12-5|13|TRBD1|TRBJ2-7|.
TGTGCTAGTGATCTGGGACAGGGCTACGAGCAGTACTTC
CASDLGQGYEQYF
>TRBV27|16|TRBD2|TRBJ2-7|.
TGTGCCAGCAGTTCCCGTGATAGCGGGTCTCCCTACGAGCAGTACTTC
CASSSRDSGSPYEQYF
>TRBV6-2/TRBV6-3|15|TRBD2|TRBJ2-7|few
TGTGCCAGCAGTTACCTTAGCGGGGGGACCTACGAGCAGTACTTC
CASSYLSGGTYEQYF
>TRBV7-2|12|.|TRBJ2-3|many
TGTGCCAGCAGCCCCGAGGGGGGTACGCAGTATTTT
CASSPEGGTQYF
>TRBV4-1|18|TRBD1|TRBJ2-7|.
TGCGCCAGCAGCCAAGAAGGACAGGGCCCGGCAGGATCCTACGAGCAGTACTTC
CASSQEGQGPAGSYEQYF
>TRBV29-1|11|TRBD1|TRBJ1-2|.
TGCAGCCTCGGGACAGATTATGGCTACACCTTC
CSLGTDYGYTF